Listed below are T cell receptor beta chains from one sample, sequenced in a study of blood T cell repertoires in COVID-19. Generated by immunoSEQ multiplex PCR, the TCRdb table keeps only in-frame clones and is missing some. The repertoire holds around 250,000 clones, around nine tenths seen once, with about 8.6% in the top ten. Sequencing was performed on peripheral blood. Receptor source: a man aged 35-49 years with active or convalescent COVID-19. CDR3s include the opening cysteine and the closing phenylalanine or tryptophan. A D gene is named only where the DNA matches it firmly. Rows give clone size only sometimes, using once, few, many, or a class for an expanded clone.

>NA|NA|TRBJ2-1|TRBV4-1
CASSPGGKASYNEQFF
TGCGCCAGCAGCCCGGGCGGGAAGGCCTCCTACAATGAGCAGTTCTTC
>TRBD1|NA|TRBJ1-2|TRBV28
CATEVPNRGGGYTF
TGTGCCACCGAGGTTCCAAACAGGGGCGGTGGCTACACCTTC
>NA|NA|TRBJ1-2|TRBV18
CASSPLAQPGNYGYTF
TGTGCCAGCTCACCTCTAGCGCAGCCGGGGAACTATGGCTACACCTTC
>TRBD2|NA|TRBJ2-1|TRBV5-1
CASSPGLRGGLSYNEQFF
TGCGCCAGCAGCCCCGGATTGCGGGGGGGTCTCTCCTACAATGAGCAGTTCTTC
>NA|NA|TRBJ1-5|TRBV7-2
CASSLAGAQPQHF
TGTGCCAGCAGCTTAGCGGGGGCTCAGCCCCAGCATTTT
>TRBD2|NA|TRBJ2-2|TRBV5-1
CASSWGGATGELFF
TGCGCCAGCAGCTGGGGGGGAGCCACCGGGGAGCTGTTTTTT
>NA|few|TRBJ2-7|TRBV4-1
CASSQGGSYEQYF
TGCGCCAGCAGCCAAGGAGGGAGCTACGAGCAGTACTTC
>TRBD1|NA|TRBJ1-1|TRBV5-6
CASSSIQGYNTEAFF
TGTGCCAGCAGCTCAATACAGGGGTACAACACTGAAGCTTTCTTT
>NA|NA|TRBJ1-6|TRBV14
CASSSRYPLALHF
TGTGCCAGCAGCAGCAGGTACCCTTTGGCCCTCCACTTT
>TRBD1|NA|TRBJ1-2|TRBV27
CASSSGTGVGGYTF
TGTGCCAGCAGTTCTGGGACAGGGGTGGGAGGCTACACCTTC
>TRBD1|NA|TRBJ2-7|TRBV5-5
CASSSPGQDEQYF
TGTGCCAGCAGCTCGCCGGGACAGGACGAGCAGTACTTC
>NA|few|TRBJ1-5|TRBV5-8
CASSLAGTLNQPQHF
TGTGCCAGCAGCTTGGCGGGGACACTCAATCAGCCCCAGCATTTT
>NA|NA|TRBJ1-1|TRBV6-5
CASRRSGTLNTEAFF
TGTGCCAGCAGGAGATCGGGGACACTGAACACTGAAGCTTTCTTT
>NA|NA|TRBJ2-7|TRBV27
CASRGLTATYEQYF
TGTGCCAGCAGGGGATTGACAGCGACCTACGAGCAGTACTTC
>TRBD1|once|TRBJ2-1|TRBV10-1
CASSSGTGSREQFF
TGCGCCAGCAGTTCCGGGACAGGGAGCCGCGAGCAGTTCTTC
>TRBD1|NA|TRBJ1-2|TRBV5-1
CASSTLTGGHNYGYTF
TGCGCCAGCAGCACCCTGACAGGGGGCCACAACTATGGCTACACCTTC
>TRBD2|NA|TRBJ2-1|TRBV4-2
CASSQDSSAGGLGEQFF
TGTGCCAGCAGCCAAGATTCGAGCGCGGGAGGTCTTGGTGAGCAGTTCTTC
>NA|NA|TRBJ1-5|TRBV2
CASSSTGVGNQPQHF
TGTGCCAGCAGTTCGACGGGGGTCGGCAATCAGCCCCAGCATTTT
>NA|NA|TRBJ2-3|TRBV6-2/TRBV6-3
CASSFYISTDTQYF
TGTGCCAGCAGTTTTTATATAAGCACAGATACGCAGTATTTT
>TRBD2|NA|TRBJ2-1|TRBV12-3/TRBV12-4
CATSSGGPYEQFF
TGTGCCACCTCTAGCGGGGGGCCCTATGAGCAGTTCTTC
>NA|NA|TRBJ2-7|TRBV13
CASRLGLSGHEQYF
TGTGCCAGCAGATTGGGACTTAGCGGCCACGAGCAGTACTTC
>TRBD1|NA|TRBJ1-5|TRBV5-6
CASSLGTGVNQPQHF
TGTGCCAGCAGCTTAGGGACAGGGGTGAATCAGCCCCAGCATTTT
>TRBD1|once|TRBJ1-5|TRBV6-5
CASRGQGGRPQHF
TGTGCCAGCAGGGGGCAGGGGGGACGGCCCCAGCATTTT
>NA|NA|TRBJ2-2|TRBV19
CASSTLGAGELFF
TGTGCCAGTAGTACCTTGGGCGCCGGGGAGCTGTTTTTT
>TRBD1|NA|TRBJ1-1|TRBV3-1/TRBV3-2
CASSQALRGPYEAFF
TGTGCCAGCAGCCAAGCACTCAGGGGGCCCTATGAAGCTTTCTTT
>NA|NA|TRBJ1-2|TRBV5-1
CASSPGQLYGYTF
TGCGCCAGCAGCCCGGGACAACTCTATGGCTACACCTTC
>NA|NA|TRBJ1-3|TRBV18
CASSPPLGGDTIYF
TGTGCCAGCTCACCGCCCTTAGGGGGGGACACCATATATTTT
>NA|NA|TRBJ1-5|TRBV5-1
CASSFEGLSNQPQHF
TGCGCCAGCAGCTTCGAGGGTTTGAGCAATCAGCCCCAGCATTTT
>NA|few|TRBJ2-7|TRBV28
CASRQGLKYEQYF
TGTGCCAGCCGGCAGGGTTTAAAGTACGAGCAGTACTTC
>NA|once|TRBJ1-1|TRBV7-6
CASSWADSLDTEAFF
TGTGCCAGCAGCTGGGCGGACAGTCTGGACACTGAAGCTTTCTTT